The rows below give T cell receptor beta chains drawn from one sample of a study of human T cells and chemical hapten exposure. One entry per CDR3 protein results from TCRdb running MiXCR on the 5' RACE reads. The repertoire holds about 140,000 distinct CDR3 sequences, 3.5% to 5% seen once, with under 1.5% in the top ten. These receptors were taken from a female donor in good health. CDR3s include the opening cysteine and the closing phenylalanine or tryptophan. D genes are given only for firm matches. Rows give clone size only sometimes, using once, few, many, or a class for an expanded clone.

clone size	V gene	D gene	J gene	CDR3 DNA	CDR3 protein
many	TRBV10-3	TRBD1	TRBJ2-1	TGTGCCATCAGTGGCCGGACAGGGGAGACCTACAATGAGCAGTTCTTC	CAISGRTGETYNEQFF
many	TRBV6-1	-	TRBJ2-3	TGTGCCAGCAGTGAAGCGCTTGTTCTCCCGGGAGATACGCAGTATTTT	CASSEALVLPGDTQYF
many	TRBV9	-	TRBJ2-6	TGTGCCAGCAGCGGGATCCGGTTTGGGGCCAACGTCCTGACTTTC	CASSGIRFGANVLTF
-	TRBV12-3/TRBV12-4	-	TRBJ1-5	TGTGCCAGCAGTTTATCCGGGAGGGGAAATCAGCCCCACCATTTT	CASSLSGRGNQPHHF
many	TRBV6-2/TRBV6-3	TRBD2	TRBJ2-3	TGTGCCAGCAGTTACCAGCGGGGGAGCACAGATACGCAGTATTTT	CASSYQRGSTDTQYF
many	TRBV15	TRBD1	TRBJ2-1	TGTGCCGCCTCGGACAGGGGCTCCTACAGGTCGCAGTTCTTC	CAASDRGSYRSQFF
-	TRBV5-4	TRBD1	TRBJ1-1	TGTGCCAGCAGCCGTCCGGGACAGACTGAAGCTTTCTTT	CASSRPGQTEAFF
many	TRBV4-2	-	TRBJ2-1	TGTGCCAGCAGCCAGAACGGGTTAGACAATGAGCAGTTCTTC	CASSQNGLDNEQFF
many	TRBV20-1	-	TRBJ1-1	TGCAGTGCTAGAGACCCGACGGGGGGTTCGGACACTGAAGCTTTCTTT	CSARDPTGGSDTEAFF
-	TRBV5-1	-	TRBJ2-3	TGCGCCAGCGGAGCGGTTGCTAGCACAGATACGCAGTATTTT	CASGAVASTDTQYF
few	TRBV7-3	TRBD2	TRBJ2-3	TGTGCCAGCAGCCCATCCCGCGAGGCACTAGCGGGGGATACGCAGTATTTT	CASSPSREALAGDTQYF
many	TRBV9	TRBD2	TRBJ2-7	TGTGCCAGCAGCGTCAGGACTAGCTTCCACGAGCAGTACTTC	CASSVRTSFHEQYF
many	TRBV28	TRBD1	TRBJ1-6	TGTGCCAGCAGTACTCTCCGGACAGGCGCAAGCGGGGATTCACCCCTCCACTTT	CASSTLRTGASGDSPLHF
many	TRBV18	-	TRBJ2-4	TGTGCCACCGCCACCGGGCAAGGGAACATTCAGTACTTC	CATATGQGNIQYF
few	TRBV6-2/TRBV6-3	-	TRBJ1-5	TGTGTCAGCACGTTAAGAAGCAATCAGCCCCAGCATTTT	CVSTLRSNQPQHF
many	TRBV20-1	TRBD2	TRBJ2-1	TGCAGTGCTAGAGCCGGGTGGATTGGGGGGGACTACAATGAGCAGTTCTTC	CSARAGWIGGDYNEQFF
many	TRBV4-2	TRBD1	TRBJ1-2	TGTGCCAGCAGCCAAGACCTGGCCGGGACAGTTTATGGCTACACCTTC	CASSQDLAGTVYGYTF